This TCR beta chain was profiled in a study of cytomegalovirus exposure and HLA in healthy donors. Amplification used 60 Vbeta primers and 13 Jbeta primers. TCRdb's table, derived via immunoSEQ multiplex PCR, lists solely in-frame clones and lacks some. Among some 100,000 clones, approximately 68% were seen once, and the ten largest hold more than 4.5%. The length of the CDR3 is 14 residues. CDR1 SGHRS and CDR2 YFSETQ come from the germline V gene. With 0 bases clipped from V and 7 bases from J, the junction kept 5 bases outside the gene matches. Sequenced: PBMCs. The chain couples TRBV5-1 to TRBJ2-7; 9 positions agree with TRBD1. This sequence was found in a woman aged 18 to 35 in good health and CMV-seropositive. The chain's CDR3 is CASSLGQGGGEQYF. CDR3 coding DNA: TGCGCCAGCAGCTTGGGACAGGGGGGCGGGGAGCAGTACTTC.